This TCR beta chain was recorded in a study of blood T cells in healthy people across ages. A J-beta primer mix and a sample-barcoded 5' primer were used in a second PCR of about 7 to 12 cycles. TCRdb redid the calling of the 5' RACE reads with MiXCR, one entry per CDR3 protein. The sample lists about 1.8 million distinct CDR3 sequences, around half occurring once. Germline values: CDR1 SGHTA, CDR2 FQGTGA. CDR3 length: 14 amino acids. The V end lost 3 bases, the J end lost 2 bases, and 8 bases lay between the germline ends. This chain joins TRBV7-3 and TRBJ2-1; D might be TRBD1 or TRBD2, each matching 5 bases. The sequencing input was blood. This clonotype originated in a woman in her thirties or forties in good health. CDR3 loop: CASSLGVTYNEQFF. CDR3 DNA: TGTGCCAGCAGCTTGGGGGTTACCTACAATGAGCAGTTCTTC.